This T cell receptor (beta chain) was observed in a study of T cell repertoires in cytomegalovirus infection (dated by TCRdb to between 2018 and 2021). Some background on the complete study: The peptide stimulations were aimed at well-studied HLA-B-restricted epitopes as well as recently identified HLA-C-restricted CMV epitopes, whose presentation resists viral immunomodulation. The HLA type of each donor mattered for the analysis, because public TCR beta signatures pointed to carriage of CMV infection along with the matching HLA type.

This clonotype was seen ten or more times. Its antigen remains undetermined. Per-nucleotide qualities are absent, and no much larger clonotype sits a single base away. The sample's treatment or condition label, in plain terms: in vitro stimulation with specific CMV peptide epitopes to enrich CMV-specific T cells. What the authors observed across the whole study: The ex vivo response was dominated by HLA-C-restricted CMV-specific TCR beta clonotypes, and the single most frequent clonotype in two of eight donors was supplied by these HLA-C-restricted clonotypes. In both this cohort and an independent cohort of several hundred donors, the cumulative frequency of public TCR beta family members distinguished carriers of CMV infection plus the relevant HLA type.

This sample was sequenced with an Illumina HiSeq 1500. Starting from the raw public reads, TCRdb applied fastp trimming at Q25, assembled clones with MiXCR and retained in-frame beta chains. Every entry covers one CDR3 protein and lists the most common genes and DNA from its rows. For this sample the table gives tens of thousands of distinct CDR3 sequences, of which around 18% were detected only once. Of the sample, less than 70% is held by the ten largest clones. Here the sequenced sample was CD8+ T cells from cultured PBMCs, taken from culture after CMV antigen stimulation. The source is a human donor in good health (CMV status not recorded). Some clones in this sample may be carry-over from other donors' samples.

The CDR3 region: CASSLPRDSSYEQYF. At the DNA level, the sequence is TGTGCCAGCAGCTTACCCCGGGACAGTTCCTACGAGCAGTACTTC. The sequence joins TRBV7-8 to TRBJ2-7; the junction holds 7 bases that match TRBD1. From the cysteine up to the phenylalanine, the CDR3 has a length of 15 residues. Just the 45-base CDR3 DNA is kept, in frame starting at base 1. V is cut back by 2 bases and J by 1 base, with 5 bases in the junction unmatched. In the germline V gene, CDR1 corresponds to SGHVS and CDR2 to FQNEAQ.